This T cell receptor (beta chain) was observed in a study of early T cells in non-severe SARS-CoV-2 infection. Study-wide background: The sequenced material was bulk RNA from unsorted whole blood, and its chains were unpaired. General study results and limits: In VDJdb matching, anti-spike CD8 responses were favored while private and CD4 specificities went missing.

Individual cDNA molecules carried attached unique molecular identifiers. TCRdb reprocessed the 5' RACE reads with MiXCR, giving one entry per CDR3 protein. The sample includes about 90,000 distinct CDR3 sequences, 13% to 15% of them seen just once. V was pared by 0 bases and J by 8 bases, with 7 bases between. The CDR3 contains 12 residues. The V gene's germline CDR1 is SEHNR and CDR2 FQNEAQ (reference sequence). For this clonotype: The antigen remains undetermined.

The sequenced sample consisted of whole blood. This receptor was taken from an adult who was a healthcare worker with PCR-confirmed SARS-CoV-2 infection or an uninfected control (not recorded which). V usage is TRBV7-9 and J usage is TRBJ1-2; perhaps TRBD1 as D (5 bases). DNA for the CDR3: TGTGCCAGCAGCTTAGCAGGGGAAGGCTACACCTTC. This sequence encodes CASSLAGEGYTF.